The rows below give T cell receptor beta chains drawn from one sample of a study of metastatic and nonmetastatic thyroid tumors. TCRdb used MiXCR to call clones anew from the PCR reads. The sample consists of some 21,000 clones, 25% to 30% of them appearing once. The sequencing input was tumor tissue. The receptors come from a female donor with papillary thyroid cancer or a benign thyroid nodule (not recorded which). Some clones in this sample may be carry-over from other donors' samples. The CDR3 runs from the conserved cysteine through the conserved F or W.

v_call,j_call,cdr3_aa
TRBV6-4,TRBJ2-3,CASSDVGVGVDTQYF
TRBV14,TRBJ2-1,CASSWTSGAYNEQFF
TRBV6-4,TRBJ2-3,CASSAGTSASDTQYF
TRBV10-3,TRBJ2-3,CAIRDRDRGRQDTQYF
TRBV11-1,TRBJ2-6,CASSGTGQRSGANVLTF
TRBV6-1,TRBJ1-6,CASRPRYNSPLHF
TRBV27,TRBJ1-5,CASSGVSSGHNQPQHF
TRBV2,TRBJ1-4,CASSLQGADEKLFF
TRBV18,TRBJ1-5,CASSPAGYSNQPQHF
TRBV7-9,TRBJ2-7,CASSSGSTQGWEQYF
TRBV29-1,TRBJ2-7,CICHRAGGYEQYF
TRBV6-1,TRBJ2-7,CASRETSASSYEQYF
TRBV9,TRBJ2-7,CASTYCGGFSYEQYF
TRBV6-5,TRBJ2-6,CASIPTISGVNVLTF
TRBV15,TRBJ2-1,CATISGGAGEQFF
TRBV2,TRBJ2-1,CARGTGGGNNEQFF
TRBV10-3,TRBJ2-7,CAIMKDRASYEQYF
TRBV5-1,TRBJ2-7,CASSFGSCSVEQYF
TRBV6-1,TRBJ2-7,CASSVGYEQYF
TRBV11-2,TRBJ1-2,CASSEQGEDGYTF
TRBV5-6,TRBJ1-2,CASSGSGGDYGYTF
TRBV4-3,TRBJ2-1,CASSQGLAEWDEQFF
TRBV2,TRBJ1-2,CASRSTGNYVYTF
TRBV3-1,TRBJ2-2,CASSRTGELFF